A selection of T cell receptor beta chains follows, all from one sample in a study of blood T cell repertoires in COVID-19. Measured with immunoSEQ multiplex PCR; TCRdb has only the in-frame clones, and not every one. The table shows 250,000 to 300,000 clones, with roughly nine tenths occurring only once. Material: PBMCs or T cells enriched from blood (not recorded which). The source of these receptors is a woman aged 55-70 years who had recovered from COVID-19. CDR3s include the opening cysteine and the closing phenylalanine or tryptophan. Where a row states a size, it is once, few, many or the class of an expanded clone; other rows omit it.

j_gene: TRBJ1-6
v_gene: TRBV27
abundance: .
CDR3aa: CASSPVRAINSPLHF

j_gene: TRBJ1-2
v_gene: TRBV2
abundance: .
CDR3aa: CASRVTVNYGYTF

j_gene: TRBJ1-2
v_gene: TRBV7-9
abundance: .
CDR3aa: CASSYASNGYTF

j_gene: TRBJ1-5
v_gene: TRBV19
abundance: once
CDR3aa: CASSIILNQPQHF

j_gene: TRBJ1-2
v_gene: TRBV5-5
abundance: .
CDR3aa: CASSFYAGDGYTF

j_gene: TRBJ2-1
v_gene: TRBV27
abundance: .
CDR3aa: CASSFLAGGHNEQFF

j_gene: TRBJ2-1
v_gene: TRBV11-3
abundance: .
CDR3aa: CASSTLSGRRVNEQFF

j_gene: TRBJ1-1
v_gene: TRBV28
abundance: medium-sized
CDR3aa: CASSFQGNTEAFF

j_gene: TRBJ1-2
v_gene: TRBV28
abundance: .
CDR3aa: CASSLTGLYGYTF

j_gene: TRBJ1-4
v_gene: TRBV5-1
abundance: .
CDR3aa: CASSVNRGGGEKLFF

j_gene: TRBJ1-1
v_gene: TRBV9
abundance: .
CDR3aa: CASSFSGNTEAFF

j_gene: TRBJ1-6
v_gene: TRBV6-5
abundance: .
CDR3aa: CASRDGDSPLHF

j_gene: TRBJ2-7
v_gene: TRBV28
abundance: .
CDR3aa: CASSAIRQGSYEQYF

j_gene: TRBJ2-1
v_gene: TRBV7-2
abundance: .
CDR3aa: CASSPTTVYNEQFF

j_gene: TRBJ2-2
v_gene: TRBV30
abundance: .
CDR3aa: CAWSRKDRDAGELFF

j_gene: TRBJ2-5
v_gene: TRBV12-3/TRBV12-4
abundance: few
CDR3aa: CASSPTGETQYF

j_gene: TRBJ1-6
v_gene: TRBV11-3
abundance: .
CDR3aa: CASSLDQGYNSPLHF

j_gene: TRBJ1-1
v_gene: TRBV5-1
abundance: few
CDR3aa: CASSLDPDMKNTEAFF

j_gene: TRBJ2-7
v_gene: TRBV28
abundance: .
CDR3aa: CASSLLATSYEQYF

j_gene: TRBJ1-2
v_gene: TRBV28
abundance: .
CDR3aa: CASSSPGEQGWRGYTF

j_gene: TRBJ2-3
v_gene: TRBV11-1
abundance: once
CDR3aa: CASSQEDYVPGDTQYF

j_gene: TRBJ2-3
v_gene: TRBV30
abundance: .
CDR3aa: CAWSRGQGRPDTQYF

j_gene: TRBJ2-7
v_gene: TRBV6-5
abundance: few
CDR3aa: CASSYEGYHYEQYF

j_gene: TRBJ2-1
v_gene: TRBV28
abundance: few
CDR3aa: CASSLWRLAGGPGEQFF

j_gene: TRBJ2-1
v_gene: TRBV5-1
abundance: .
CDR3aa: CASSRGLAGAADEQFF

j_gene: TRBJ2-7
v_gene: TRBV5-1
abundance: few
CDR3aa: CASSLGLAETYEQYF

j_gene: TRBJ2-1
v_gene: TRBV29-1
abundance: .
CDR3aa: CSVLFRDYNSYNEQFF

j_gene: TRBJ1-2
v_gene: TRBV7-2
abundance: .
CDR3aa: CASTWVQGPYGYTF

j_gene: TRBJ1-4
v_gene: TRBV28
abundance: .
CDR3aa: CASRKRQGQDEKLFF

j_gene: TRBJ2-7
v_gene: TRBV28
abundance: .
CDR3aa: CASSFSGNYEQYF

j_gene: TRBJ1-1
v_gene: TRBV5-1
abundance: .
CDR3aa: CASSLGTGGNTEAFF

j_gene: TRBJ1-1
v_gene: TRBV10-1
abundance: .
CDR3aa: CASSEGRVNTEAFF

j_gene: TRBJ1-1
v_gene: TRBV12-3/TRBV12-4
abundance: once
CDR3aa: CASSFRNTEAFF

j_gene: TRBJ1-1
v_gene: TRBV7-3
abundance: .
CDR3aa: CASSLTLLTEAFF

j_gene: TRBJ1-5
v_gene: TRBV7-2
abundance: once
CDR3aa: CASSTGTHSNQPQHF

j_gene: TRBJ2-7
v_gene: TRBV3-1/TRBV3-2
abundance: .
CDR3aa: CASSREEGLSYEQYF

j_gene: TRBJ2-1
v_gene: TRBV4-2
abundance: .
CDR3aa: CASSQDPLSGRRGNEQFF

j_gene: TRBJ2-1
v_gene: TRBV11-3
abundance: .
CDR3aa: CASSPRLDNEQFF

j_gene: TRBJ2-7
v_gene: TRBV3-1/TRBV3-2
abundance: .
CDR3aa: CASSPPLVAYEQYF

j_gene: TRBJ2-7
v_gene: TRBV11-2
abundance: .
CDR3aa: CASSLVSRGDYEQYF

j_gene: TRBJ1-1
v_gene: TRBV19
abundance: .
CDR3aa: CASSRQGARSEAFF

j_gene: TRBJ2-1
v_gene: TRBV6-1
abundance: .
CDR3aa: CASSEAKLAGGSFSYNEQFF

j_gene: TRBJ2-7
v_gene: TRBV10-3
abundance: .
CDR3aa: CAISEGGSDYF

j_gene: TRBJ2-1
v_gene: TRBV6-4
abundance: few
CDR3aa: CASSERGSSYNEQFF

j_gene: TRBJ1-1
v_gene: TRBV18
abundance: once
CDR3aa: CASSPTGVEAFF

j_gene: TRBJ2-2
v_gene: TRBV19
abundance: .
CDR3aa: CASRNGGSTGELFF

j_gene: TRBJ2-7
v_gene: TRBV10-3
abundance: few
CDR3aa: CAISDGSQSAGYEQYF

j_gene: TRBJ2-5
v_gene: TRBV7-9
abundance: once
CDR3aa: CASSLVSGRGAGTQYF

j_gene: TRBJ1-1
v_gene: TRBV9
abundance: .
CDR3aa: CASSPKLGGTEAFF

j_gene: TRBJ1-2
v_gene: TRBV4-2
abundance: .
CDR3aa: CASSHRQGDGGGYTF

j_gene: TRBJ2-5
v_gene: TRBV7-3
abundance: .
CDR3aa: CASSPTGETQYF

j_gene: TRBJ2-3
v_gene: TRBV6-5
abundance: .
CDR3aa: CASRTTGGGDTQYF